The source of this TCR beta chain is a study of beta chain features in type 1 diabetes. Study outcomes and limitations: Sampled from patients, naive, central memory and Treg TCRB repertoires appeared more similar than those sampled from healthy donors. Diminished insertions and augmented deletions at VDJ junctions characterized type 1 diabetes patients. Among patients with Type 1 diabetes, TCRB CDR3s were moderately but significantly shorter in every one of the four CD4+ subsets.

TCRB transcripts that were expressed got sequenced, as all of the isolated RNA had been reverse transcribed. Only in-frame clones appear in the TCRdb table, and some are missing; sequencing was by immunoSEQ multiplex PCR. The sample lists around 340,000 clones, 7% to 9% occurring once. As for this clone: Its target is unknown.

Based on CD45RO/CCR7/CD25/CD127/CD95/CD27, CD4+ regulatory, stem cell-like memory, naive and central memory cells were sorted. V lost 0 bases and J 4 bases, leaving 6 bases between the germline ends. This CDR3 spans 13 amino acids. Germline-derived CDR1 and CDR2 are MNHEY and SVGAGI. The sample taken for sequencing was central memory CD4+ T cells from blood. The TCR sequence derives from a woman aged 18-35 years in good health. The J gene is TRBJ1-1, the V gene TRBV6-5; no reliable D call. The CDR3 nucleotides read TGTGCCAGCAGTTACTCGGGCGGCACTGAAGCTTTCTTT. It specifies CASSYSGGTEAFF.